What follows is one T cell receptor beta chain and its context. CDR1 and CDR2 (germline): SGHRS, YFSETQ. The J segment lost 2 bases and the V segment lost 4 bases, leaving 2 bases of the junction unmatched. The CDR3 sequence is 15 residues long. The entry originates in a study of blood T cell repertoires in COVID-19. For the study at large: Samples came from the United States, Italy and Spain, spanning acute and convalescent COVID-19.

Original processing notes: Amplification of reference gene primers provided the estimated nucleated cell counts. Libraries were prepared by immunoSEQ multiplex PCR; TCRdb keeps only in-frame clonotypes and omits some of them. V, J and clone size reflect that table, while D and trimming were determined from the DNA. Of around 45,000 clones in the sample, 91% were seen once. The J gene is TRBJ2-4, the V gene TRBV5-1; 11 bases fit TRBD1. The clonotype originates from a man aged 70 or older with active COVID-19. The sequenced sample consisted of peripheral blood. CDR3: CASSGDRGSKNIQYF. In nucleotides, the CDR3 is TGCGCCAGCAGCGGGGACAGGGGGTCCAAAAACATTCAGTACTTC.